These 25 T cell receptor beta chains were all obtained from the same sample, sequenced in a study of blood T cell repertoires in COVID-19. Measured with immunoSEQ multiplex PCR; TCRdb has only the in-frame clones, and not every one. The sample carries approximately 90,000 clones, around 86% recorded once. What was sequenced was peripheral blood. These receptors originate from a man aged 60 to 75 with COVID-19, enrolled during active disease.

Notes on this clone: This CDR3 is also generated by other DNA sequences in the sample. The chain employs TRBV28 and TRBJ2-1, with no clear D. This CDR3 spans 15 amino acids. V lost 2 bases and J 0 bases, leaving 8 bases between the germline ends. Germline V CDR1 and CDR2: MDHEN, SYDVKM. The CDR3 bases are TGTGCCAGCAGTTTACGGTCAAGCTCCTACAATGAGCAGTTCTTC. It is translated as CASSLRSSSYNEQFF.

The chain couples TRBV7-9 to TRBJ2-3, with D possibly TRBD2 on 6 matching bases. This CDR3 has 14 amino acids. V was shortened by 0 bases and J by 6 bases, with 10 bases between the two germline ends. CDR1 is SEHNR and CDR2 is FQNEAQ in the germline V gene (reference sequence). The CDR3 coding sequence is TGTGCCAGCAGCTTAGCGGGAGGCGGTGATACGCAGTATTTT. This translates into CASSLAGGGDTQYF.

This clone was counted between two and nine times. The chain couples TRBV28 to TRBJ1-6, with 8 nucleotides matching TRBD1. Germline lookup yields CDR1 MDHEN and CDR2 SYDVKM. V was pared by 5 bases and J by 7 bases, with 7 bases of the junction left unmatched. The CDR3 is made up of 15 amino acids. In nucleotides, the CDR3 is TGTGCCAGCAGTCCGACAGGGGAGTGGAATTCACCCCTCCACTTT. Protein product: CASSPTGEWNSPLHF.

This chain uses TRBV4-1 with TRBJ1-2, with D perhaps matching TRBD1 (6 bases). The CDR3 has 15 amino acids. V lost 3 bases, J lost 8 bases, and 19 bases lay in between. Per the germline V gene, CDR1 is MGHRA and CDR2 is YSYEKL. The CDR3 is CASSHLGARDNGYTF. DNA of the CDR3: TGCGCCAGCAGCCACCTAGGGGCCAGGGACAACGGCTACACCTTC.

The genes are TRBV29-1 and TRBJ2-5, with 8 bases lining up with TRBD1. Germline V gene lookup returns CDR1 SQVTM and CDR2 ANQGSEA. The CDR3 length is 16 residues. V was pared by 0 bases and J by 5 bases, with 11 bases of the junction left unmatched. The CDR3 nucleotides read TGCAGCGTTGAAGAGCCTTGGACAGGGCGTGGGGAGACCCAGTACTTC. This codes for CSVEEPWTGRGETQYF.

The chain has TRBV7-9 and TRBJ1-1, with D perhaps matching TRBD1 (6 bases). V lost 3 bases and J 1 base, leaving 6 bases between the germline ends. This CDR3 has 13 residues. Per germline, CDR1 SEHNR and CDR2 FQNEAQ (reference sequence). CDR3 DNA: TGTGCCAGCAGCTTGGGACAGAACACTGAAGCTTTCTTT. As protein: CASSLGQNTEAFF.

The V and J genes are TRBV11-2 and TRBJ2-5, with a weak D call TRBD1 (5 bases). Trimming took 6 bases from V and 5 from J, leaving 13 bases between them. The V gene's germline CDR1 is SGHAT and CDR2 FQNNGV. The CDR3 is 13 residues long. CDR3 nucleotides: TGTGCCAGCAGACCTGGGTCAGGGGAGACCCAGTACTTC. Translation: CASRPGSGETQYF.

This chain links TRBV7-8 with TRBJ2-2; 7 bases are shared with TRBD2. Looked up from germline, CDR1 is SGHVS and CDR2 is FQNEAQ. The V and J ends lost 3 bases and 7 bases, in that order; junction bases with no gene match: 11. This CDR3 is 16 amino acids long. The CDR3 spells CASSFSGLGLVGELFF. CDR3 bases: TGTGCCAGCAGCTTTAGCGGGTTGGGTTTAGTCGGGGAGCTGTTTTTT.

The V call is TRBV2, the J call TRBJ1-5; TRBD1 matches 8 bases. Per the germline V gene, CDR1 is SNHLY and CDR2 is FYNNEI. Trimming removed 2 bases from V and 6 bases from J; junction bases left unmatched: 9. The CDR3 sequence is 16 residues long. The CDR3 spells CASSEPGQAHGQPQHF. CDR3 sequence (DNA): TGTGCCAGCAGTGAACCGGGACAGGCACACGGTCAGCCCCAGCATTTT. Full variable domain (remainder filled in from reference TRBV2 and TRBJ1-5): EPEVTQTPSHQVTQMGQEVILRCVPISNHLYFYWYRQILGQKVEFLVSFYNNEISEKSEIFDDQFSVERPDGSNFTLKIRSTKLEDSAMYFCASSEPGQAHGQPQHFGDGTRLSIL.

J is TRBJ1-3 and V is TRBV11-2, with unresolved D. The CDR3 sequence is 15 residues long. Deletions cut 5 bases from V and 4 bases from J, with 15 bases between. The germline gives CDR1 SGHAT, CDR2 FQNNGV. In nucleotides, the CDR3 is TGTGCCAGCAGCCTCGGGGTTCGGGTGGGAAACACCATATATTTT. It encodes CASSLGVRVGNTIYF.

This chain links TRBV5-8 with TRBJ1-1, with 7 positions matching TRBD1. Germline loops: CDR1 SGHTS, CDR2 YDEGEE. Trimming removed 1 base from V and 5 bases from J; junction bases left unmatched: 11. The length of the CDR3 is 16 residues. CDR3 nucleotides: TGTGCCAGCAGCTTGCACCGGACAGGTTCTAGGACTGAAGCTTTCTTT. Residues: CASSLHRTGSRTEAFF. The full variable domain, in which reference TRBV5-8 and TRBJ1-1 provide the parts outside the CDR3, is EAGVTQSPTHLIKTRGQQATLRCSPISGHTSVYWYQQALGLGLQFLLWYDEGEERNRGNFPPRFSGRQFPNYSSELNVNALELEDSALYLCASSLHRTGSRTEAFFGQGTRLTVV.

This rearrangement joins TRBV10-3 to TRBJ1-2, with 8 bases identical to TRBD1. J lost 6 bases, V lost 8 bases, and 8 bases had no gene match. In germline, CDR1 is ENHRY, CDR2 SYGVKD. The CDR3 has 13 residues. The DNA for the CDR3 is TGTGCCATCTCCATGGACAGGGTGGATGGCTACACCTTC. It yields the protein CAISMDRVDGYTF.

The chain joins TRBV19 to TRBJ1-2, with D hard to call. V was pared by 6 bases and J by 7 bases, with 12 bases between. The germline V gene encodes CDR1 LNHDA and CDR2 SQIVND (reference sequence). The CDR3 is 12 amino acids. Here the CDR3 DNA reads TGTGCCAGTAGGTCCGCGGGGAGTGGCTACACCTTC. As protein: CASRSAGSGYTF.

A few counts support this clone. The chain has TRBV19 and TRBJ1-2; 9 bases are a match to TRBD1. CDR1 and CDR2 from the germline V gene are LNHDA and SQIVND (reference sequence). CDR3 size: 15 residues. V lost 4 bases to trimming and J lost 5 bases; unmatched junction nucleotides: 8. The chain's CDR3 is CASSTGQGLGYGYTF. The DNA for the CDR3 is TGTGCCAGTAGTACGGGACAGGGATTAGGTTATGGCTACACCTTC. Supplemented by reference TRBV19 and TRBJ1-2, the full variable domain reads DGGITQSPKYLFRKEGQNVTLSCEQNLNHDAMYWYRQDPGQGLRLIYYSQIVNDFQKGDIAEGYSVSREKKESFPLTVTSAQKNPTAFYLCASSTGQGLGYGYTFGSGTRLTVV.

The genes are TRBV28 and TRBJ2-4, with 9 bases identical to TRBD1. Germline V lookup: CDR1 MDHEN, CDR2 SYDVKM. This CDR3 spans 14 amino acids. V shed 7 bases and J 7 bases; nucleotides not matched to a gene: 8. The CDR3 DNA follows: TGTGCCAGCACCGAGGCCGGGACAGGGAACATTCAGTACTTC. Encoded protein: CASTEAGTGNIQYF.

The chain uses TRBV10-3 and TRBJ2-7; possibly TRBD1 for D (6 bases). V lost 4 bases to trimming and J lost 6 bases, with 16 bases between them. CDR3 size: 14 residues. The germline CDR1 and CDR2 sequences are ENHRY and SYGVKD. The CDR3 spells CAISVRDTASEQYF. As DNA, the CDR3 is TGTGCCATCAGTGTCCGGGACACCGCGTCCGAGCAGTACTTC.

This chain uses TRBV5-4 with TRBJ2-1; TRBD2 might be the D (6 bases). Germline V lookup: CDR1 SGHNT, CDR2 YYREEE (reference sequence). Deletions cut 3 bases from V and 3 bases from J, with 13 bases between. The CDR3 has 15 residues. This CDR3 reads CASSSPGLNYNEQFF. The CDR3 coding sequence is TGTGCCAGCAGCTCCCCGGGACTCAACTACAATGAGCAGTTCTTC.

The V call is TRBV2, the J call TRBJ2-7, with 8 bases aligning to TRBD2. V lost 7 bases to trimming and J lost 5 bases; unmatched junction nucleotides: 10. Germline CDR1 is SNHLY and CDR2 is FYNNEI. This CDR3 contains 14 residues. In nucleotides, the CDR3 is TGTGCCAGCACCAAGGAGCGGGAGAGCCACGAGCAGTACTTC. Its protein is CASTKERESHEQYF.

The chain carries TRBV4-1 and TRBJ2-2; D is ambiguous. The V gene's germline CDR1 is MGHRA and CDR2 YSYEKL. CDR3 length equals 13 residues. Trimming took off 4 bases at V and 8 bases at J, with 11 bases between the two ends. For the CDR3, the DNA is TGCGCCAGCAGCCCAGTCCTTGGTGGGGAGCTGTTTTTT. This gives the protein CASSPVLGGELFF.

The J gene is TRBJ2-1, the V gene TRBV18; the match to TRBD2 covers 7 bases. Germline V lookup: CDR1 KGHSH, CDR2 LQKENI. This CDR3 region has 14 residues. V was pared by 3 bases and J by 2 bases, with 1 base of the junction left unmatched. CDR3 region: CASSPGTTYNEQFF. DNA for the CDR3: TGTGCCAGCTCACCTGGGACTACCTACAATGAGCAGTTCTTC.

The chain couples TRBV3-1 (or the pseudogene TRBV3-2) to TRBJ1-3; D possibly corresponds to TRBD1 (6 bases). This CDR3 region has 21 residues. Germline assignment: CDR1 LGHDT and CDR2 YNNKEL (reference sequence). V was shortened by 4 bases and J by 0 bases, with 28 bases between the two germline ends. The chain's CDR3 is CASSPNLQGRSFAYSGNTIYF. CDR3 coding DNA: TGTGCCAGCAGCCCCAACCTACAGGGCCGGTCGTTCGCCTACTCTGGAAACACCATATATTTT.

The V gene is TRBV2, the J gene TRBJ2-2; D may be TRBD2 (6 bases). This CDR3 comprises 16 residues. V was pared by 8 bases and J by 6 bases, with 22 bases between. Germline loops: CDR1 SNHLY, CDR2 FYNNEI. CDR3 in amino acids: CASAGQRAQAPGELFF. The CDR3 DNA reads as TGTGCCAGCGCTGGGCAGCGGGCGCAGGCGCCCGGGGAGCTGTTTTTT.

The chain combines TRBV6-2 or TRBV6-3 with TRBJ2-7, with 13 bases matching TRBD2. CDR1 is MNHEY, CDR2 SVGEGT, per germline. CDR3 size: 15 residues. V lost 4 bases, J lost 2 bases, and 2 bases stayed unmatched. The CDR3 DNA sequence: TGTGCCAGCAGTTGGACTAGCGGGAGTACCTACGAGCAGTACTTC. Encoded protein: CASSWTSGSTYEQYF.

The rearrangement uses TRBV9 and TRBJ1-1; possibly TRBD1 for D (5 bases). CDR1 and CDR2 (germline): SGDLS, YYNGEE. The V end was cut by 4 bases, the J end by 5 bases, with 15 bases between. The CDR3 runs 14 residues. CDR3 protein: CASSTHQGGTEAFF. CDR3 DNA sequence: TGTGCCAGCAGCACCCACCAGGGAGGGACTGAAGCTTTCTTT.

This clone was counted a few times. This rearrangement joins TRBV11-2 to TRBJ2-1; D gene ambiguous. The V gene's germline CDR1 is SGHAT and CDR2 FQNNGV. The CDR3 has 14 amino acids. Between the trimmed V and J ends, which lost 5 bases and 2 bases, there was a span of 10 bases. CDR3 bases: TGTGCCAGCAGCGCGGCCGGAACCTACAATGAGCAGTTCTTC. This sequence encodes CASSAAGTYNEQFF.